This entry is about one T cell receptor (beta chain). This clonotype was observed a few times. This receptor's antigen is unknown. Nothing much larger sits one base from this clone, and base qualities are not available. This entry is derived from a study of T cells in Graves' hyperthyroidism and ophthalmopathy (dated by TCRdb to the late 2010s). Study-level background: Peripheral blood was sampled at the time of initial diagnosis, prior to any treatment. To identify TCR V-J signatures that set the groups apart, the researchers used a discovery cohort of about a hundred patients, made up of fewer than 50 with Graves' ophthalmopathy and 57 with stable Graves' hyperthyroidism. Prospective prediction of ophthalmopathy was tested in an independent validation cohort of 18 to 20 hyperthyroidism patients and around 16 patients who later progressed to ophthalmopathy. The 75 to 100 discovery patients were divided at random into training and test sets in a 7:3 ratio. Thyroid tissue and blood T-cell repertoires from about six Graves' hyperthyroidism patients were also compared in the study. Following sampling, methimazole starting at 30 mg daily was given to hyperthyroidism patients, and high-dose intravenous methylprednisolone was given to ophthalmopathy patients. The paper describes TCR Vbeta CDR3 sequencing of around 130 peripheral blood samples, made up of approximately 40 ophthalmopathy patients, roughly 75 hyperthyroidism patients and 17 progressor patients.

Germline trimming amounts to 7 bases on V and 5 bases on J, with 8 as the count of junction bases outside the gene matches. The germline V gene yields MDHEN for CDR1 and SYDVKM for CDR2. The CDR3 has 14 amino acids, counting the end cysteine and phenylalanine. Only the CDR3 DNA stays, 42 bases, in frame from base 1. The TCR beta CDR3 regions were amplified from RNA transcripts. A first-round RT-PCR of the TCR CDR3 used the HTBI primer set with the Qiagen OneStep RT-PCR kit. A second multiplex PCR round built the libraries, followed by size selection and purification. Sequencing of the libraries was done on an Illumina HiSeq2000 using paired-end 100 bp reads. The authors' pipeline ran thus. SOAPnuke was used to process the raw data, removing reads that contained adapters or uncalled bases, had a mean Phred below 15, or lacked an exact match to the constant primer or identifier. High-quality paired reads were merged with COPE v1.2.5, and unique nucleotide sequences were defined as clonotypes. MiTCR v1.1 was used to align the clonotypes against IMGT TRBV, TRBD and TRBJ reference segments. The analysis was restricted to V-J combinations with a frequency above 0.0001, which together covered 99.2% of the repertoires. A TCS score was defined as the ratio between F50 (clonal expansion) and ExV (chaos), using BLOSUM62-based TCRdist between CDR3 peptides within each V-J. Welch's t-statistics and random forest reduced around 520 V-J features to 10 to 15, which were used in a naive Bayes classifier (R e1071). Starting from the raw public reads, TCRdb applied fastp trimming at Q25, assembled clones with MiXCR and retained in-frame beta chains. Under each unique CDR3 protein, matching rows form one entry showing the most common genes and DNA. These V and J calls rely on TCRdb rather than the paper's analysis. A total of a few hundred thousand distinct CDR3 sequences appear in this sample, less than 25% of them only once. The top ten constitute around 54% of the sample.

Ophthalmopathy patients had moderately to severely active disease, with a Clinical Activity Score of 3 or more, a NOSPECS grade of 4 or more, and a disease duration of less than 3 months. The study excluded patients with uncontrolled infections, other autoimmune diseases, pregnancy or lactation. Diagnoses relied on clinical symptoms, serum thyroxine and TRAb, thyroid ultrasound and orbital computed tomography. Ficoll-Paque density gradient centrifugation was used to isolate PBMCs from around 10 ml of fresh peripheral blood. Total RNA was extracted using Trizol reagent, and RNA quality was assessed on an Agilent 2100 Bioanalyzer. On the study overall, not on this receptor specifically: In cross-validation, a model built on a 13 V-J signature told ophthalmopathy apart from stable hyperthyroidism with approximately 91% sensitivity and roughly 81% specificity, and in testing the same model reached 80%/75%. During validation, the model predicted progression to ophthalmopathy a median of approximately 6 months ahead of onset, with roughly 65% sensitivity and 72.22% specificity. Blood samples also contained most of the expanded thyroid clonotypes (frequency above 0.001), which suggests that blood repertoires may reflect thyroid immune responses. Sample size was not statistically predetermined, and blinding of investigators to group allocation was not performed.

The V and J genes are TRBV28 and TRBJ2-7, and 10 bases in between align with TRBD2. Material: blood. This receptor was identified in a woman aged 70-85 years with Graves' ophthalmopathy. This receptor carries the CDR3 CASKLAGTLNEQYF. The nucleotides read TGTGCCAGCAAACTAGCGGGAACGCTGAACGAGCAGTACTTC.